This T cell receptor beta chain was sequenced in a study of T cell responses to AZD1222 COVID-19 vaccine. Study results and caveats: Only a handful of AZD1222 recipients tested seropositive at baseline. Reportedly, nearly half the spike-specific TCRs target unmutated variant regions.

V lost 0 bases, J lost 5 bases, and 11 bases lay in between. CDR1 is LNHNV and CDR2 is YYDKDF in the germline V gene (reference sequence). The CDR3 totals 14 residues. On this clone itself: The antigen is undetermined.

Sequencing used immunoSEQ multiplex PCR; TCRdb keeps in-frame clones, though not all of them. The table has 95,000 to 110,000 clones, approximately 89% seen once. The rearrangement uses TRBV15 and TRBJ2-7; tentatively, D is TRBD1 (5 bases). The source was peripheral blood, collected on day 0 of AZD1222 vaccination. This TCR came from an adult in good health. CDR3 sequence (DNA): TGTGCCACCAGCAGAGATGGGCAGGGCCACGAGCAGTACTTC. Amino acid sequence: CATSRDGQGHEQYF.